Listed below are T cell receptor beta chains from one sample, sequenced in a study of early T cells in non-severe SARS-CoV-2 infection. TCRdb reprocessed the 5' RACE reads with MiXCR, giving one entry per CDR3 protein. The sample lists some 40,000 distinct CDR3 sequences; roughly 6.6% were seen once. Sequencing used whole blood, obtained at baseline. These receptors all come from an adult who was a healthcare worker with PCR-confirmed SARS-CoV-2 infection or an uninfected control (not recorded which). The CDR3 runs from the conserved cysteine through the conserved F or W. D genes are given only for firm matches. Only part of the rows carry a size: once, few, many, or a class if the clone is expanded.

>TRBV29-1|many|-|TRBJ2-1
CSVSQSAEQFF
TGCAGCGTGAGTCAGAGCGCCGAGCAGTTCTTC
>TRBV7-9|many|-|TRBJ2-2
CASSSQGPGELFF
TGTGCCAGCAGCTCACAGGGTCCCGGGGAGCTGTTTTTT
>TRBV7-6|many|TRBD1|TRBJ2-3
CASSRTGLSTDTQYF
TGTGCCAGCAGCCGGACAGGCTTGAGCACAGATACGCAGTATTTT
>TRBV3-1|-|TRBD1|TRBJ1-1
CASSPTTGSTEAFF
TGTGCCAGCAGCCCCACGACAGGGAGCACTGAAGCTTTCTTT
>TRBV10-3|few|TRBD2|TRBJ2-2
CAISDPLRGLAGAGELFF
TGTGCCATCAGTGACCCCTTAAGGGGACTAGCGGGAGCCGGGGAGCTGTTTTTT
>TRBV6-6|many|TRBD1|TRBJ1-5
CASRPEGQGFTNQPQHF
TGTGCCAGCAGGCCGGAGGGACAGGGGTTTACCAATCAGCCCCAGCATTTT
>TRBV11-3|few|TRBD1|TRBJ1-3
CASSLDRGFGNTIYF
TGTGCCAGCAGCTTGGACAGGGGATTTGGAAACACCATATATTTT
>TRBV28|few|-|TRBJ2-7
CASGGHEQYF
TGTGCCTCCGGGGGTCACGAGCAGTACTTC
>TRBV7-6|-|-|TRBJ1-1
CASSYTMNTEAFF
TGTGCCAGCAGCTACACAATGAACACTGAAGCTTTCTTT
>TRBV12-3/TRBV12-4|few|-|TRBJ2-1
CASSFRLLGGDEQFF
TGTGCCAGCAGTTTTCGTCTACTTGGGGGCGATGAGCAGTTCTTC
>TRBV6-6|-|-|TRBJ2-5
CASSRGETQYF
TGTGCCAGCAGCCGGGGAGAGACCCAGTACTTC
>TRBV25-1|few|TRBD1|TRBJ1-3
CASSELRTGVNTIYF
TGTGCCAGCAGTGAATTGAGGACAGGGGTCAACACCATATATTTT
>TRBV29-1|few|-|TRBJ2-2
CSVDVGYTGELFF
TGCAGCGTTGATGTGGGATACACCGGGGAGCTGTTTTTT
>TRBV11-2|many|-|TRBJ2-7
CASSPPDSSYEQYF
TGTGCCAGCAGCCCCCCGGACAGCTCCTACGAGCAGTACTTC
>TRBV7-9|many|-|TRBJ2-3
CASSSQGPRKYF
TGTGCCAGCAGTTCCCAGGGTCCTCGAAAGTATTTT
>TRBV11-2|many|TRBD2|TRBJ2-5
CASSLGGTSGVEETQYF
TGTGCCAGCAGCTTAGGTGGGACTAGCGGGGTCGAAGAGACCCAGTACTTC
>TRBV4-2|few|TRBD2|TRBJ2-5
CASSQALGRVLETQYF
TGTGCCAGCAGCCAAGCTCTCGGGAGGGTTTTAGAGACCCAGTACTTC
>TRBV2|few|TRBD2|TRBJ2-5
CASAGLDQETQYF
TGTGCCAGCGCAGGACTAGACCAAGAGACCCAGTACTTC
>TRBV4-2|many|TRBD2|TRBJ2-1
CASSQLAGGSYNEQFF
TGTGCCAGCAGCCAACTAGCGGGAGGCTCCTACAATGAGCAGTTCTTC
>TRBV19|-|-|TRBJ2-1
CASSSSLGLGNHEQFF
TGTGCCAGTAGTTCCTCCCTGGGACTGGGGAACCATGAGCAGTTCTTC
>TRBV6-2/TRBV6-3|-|TRBD1|TRBJ1-1
CASRGQTTITEAFF
TGTGCCAGCAGGGGACAGACCACGATCACTGAAGCTTTCTTT
>TRBV7-2|few|-|TRBJ2-1
CASSFPGDGSSYNEQFF
TGTGCCAGCAGCTTCCCAGGGGACGGATCCTCCTACAATGAGCAGTTCTTC
>TRBV7-2|-|TRBD1|TRBJ2-2
CASSLVGQLNTGELFF
TGTGCCAGCAGCTTAGTGGGACAGTTAAACACCGGGGAGCTGTTTTTT
>TRBV19|few|-|TRBJ1-4
CASSTTEEKLFF
TGTGCCAGTAGTACGACGGAGGAAAAACTGTTTTTT
>TRBV7-7|few|-|TRBJ1-3
CASSLSQGSGNTIYF
TGTGCTAGCAGCCTCAGTCAGGGGTCTGGAAACACCATATATTTT
>TRBV5-1|-|-|TRBJ2-3
CASSRRGPGDTQYF
TGCGCCAGCAGCAGGCGGGGTCCAGGAGATACGCAGTATTTT
>TRBV11-2|-|-|TRBJ1-2
CASSPPQGVISYGYTF
TGTGCCAGCAGCCCACCCCAAGGAGTAATTTCCTATGGCTACACCTTC
>TRBV5-1|few|TRBD1|TRBJ2-1
CASGDRGSSYNEQFF
TGCGCCAGCGGGGACAGGGGGAGCTCCTACAATGAGCAGTTCTTC
>TRBV6-5|many|-|TRBJ2-3
CASNSNRQLRGQSSTDTQYF
TGTGCCAGCAACTCAAACAGGCAACTGAGGGGACAATCTAGCACAGATACGCAGTATTTT
>TRBV7-2|few|-|TRBJ1-5
CASSLGGLQPQHF
TGTGCCAGCAGCTTAGGAGGGCTTCAGCCCCAGCATTTT
>TRBV3-1|many|-|TRBJ2-2
CASSQDGPGELFF
TGTGCCAGCAGCCAAGATGGGCCCGGGGAGCTGTTTTTT
>TRBV4-1|-|-|TRBJ2-7
CASSQAWVSTCEQYF
TGCGCCAGCAGCCAAGCGTGGGTCTCTACCTGCGAGCAGTACTTC
>TRBV6-5|few|-|TRBJ2-7
CASHRTVGGEQYF
TGTGCCAGCCATAGGACGGTGGGGGGCGAGCAGTACTTC
>TRBV3-1|many|-|TRBJ2-5
CASSPGTYQETQYF
TGTGCCAGCAGCCCCGGGACTTACCAAGAGACCCAGTACTTC
>TRBV9|-|-|TRBJ2-1
CASSYDKGDEQFF
TGTGCCAGCAGCTATGATAAGGGGGATGAGCAGTTCTTC
>TRBV20-1|-|TRBD1|TRBJ2-1
CSATTGTGLSNEQFF
TGCAGTGCTACTACCGGGACAGGCCTCTCCAATGAGCAGTTCTTC
>TRBV11-2|few|-|TRBJ1-1
CASSLGYRTPWYTEAFF
TGTGCCAGCAGCTTAGGCTACAGGACACCCTGGTACACTGAAGCTTTCTTT
>TRBV7-2|-|-|TRBJ1-1
CASSSRSQWGPEAFF
TGTGCCAGCAGCTCCAGGTCTCAGTGGGGACCTGAAGCTTTCTTT
>TRBV6-5|few|-|TRBJ1-5
CASSSTPQPQHF
TGTGCCAGCAGCTCCACACCTCAGCCCCAGCATTTT
>TRBV3-1|-|-|TRBJ2-2
CASSQTGVKEGTGELFF
TGTGCCAGCAGCCAAACGGGGGTCAAGGAGGGAACCGGGGAGCTGTTTTTT
>TRBV9|once|-|TRBJ2-5
CASSVAGHRSQETQYF
TGTGCCAGCAGCGTAGCCGGGCACCGCTCTCAAGAGACCCAGTACTTC